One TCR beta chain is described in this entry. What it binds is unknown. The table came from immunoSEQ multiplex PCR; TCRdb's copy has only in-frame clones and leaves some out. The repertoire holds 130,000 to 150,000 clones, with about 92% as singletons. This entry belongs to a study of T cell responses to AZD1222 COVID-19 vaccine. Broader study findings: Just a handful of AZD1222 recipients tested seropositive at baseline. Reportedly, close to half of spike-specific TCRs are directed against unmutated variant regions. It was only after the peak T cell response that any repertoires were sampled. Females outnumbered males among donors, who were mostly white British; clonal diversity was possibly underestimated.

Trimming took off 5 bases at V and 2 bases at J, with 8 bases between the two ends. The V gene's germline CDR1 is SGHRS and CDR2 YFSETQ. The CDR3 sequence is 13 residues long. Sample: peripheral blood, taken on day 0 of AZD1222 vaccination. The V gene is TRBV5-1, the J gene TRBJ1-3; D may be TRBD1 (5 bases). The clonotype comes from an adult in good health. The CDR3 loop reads CASREGTGNTIYF. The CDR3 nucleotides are TGCGCCAGCAGGGAGGGGACTGGAAACACCATATATTTT.